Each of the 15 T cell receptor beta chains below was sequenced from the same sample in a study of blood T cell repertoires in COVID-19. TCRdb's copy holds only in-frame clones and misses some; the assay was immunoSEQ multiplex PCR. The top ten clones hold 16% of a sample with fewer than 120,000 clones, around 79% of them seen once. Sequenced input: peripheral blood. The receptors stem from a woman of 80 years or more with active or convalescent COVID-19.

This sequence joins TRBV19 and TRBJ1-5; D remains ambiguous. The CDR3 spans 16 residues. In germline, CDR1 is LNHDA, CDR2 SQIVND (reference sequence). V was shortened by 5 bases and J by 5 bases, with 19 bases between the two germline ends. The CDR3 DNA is TGTGCCAGTAGTCCAACCTCCGAGGGATCATATCAGCCCCAGCATTTT. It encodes CASSPTSEGSYQPQHF.

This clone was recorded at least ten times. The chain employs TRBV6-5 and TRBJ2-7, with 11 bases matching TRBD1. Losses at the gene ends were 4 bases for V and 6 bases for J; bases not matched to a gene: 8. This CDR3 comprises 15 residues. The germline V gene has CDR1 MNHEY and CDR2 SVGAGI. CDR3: CASSSNRDRGSEQYF. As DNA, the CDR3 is TGTGCCAGCAGTTCGAACCGGGACAGGGGGTCCGAGCAGTACTTC.

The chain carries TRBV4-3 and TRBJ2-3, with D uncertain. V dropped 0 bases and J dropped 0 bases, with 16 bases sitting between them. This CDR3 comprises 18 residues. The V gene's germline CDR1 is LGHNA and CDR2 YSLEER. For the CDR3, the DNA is TGCGCCAGCAGCCAAGATAGCCCAGTATTCCCTAGCACAGATACGCAGTATTTT. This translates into CASSQDSPVFPSTDTQYF.

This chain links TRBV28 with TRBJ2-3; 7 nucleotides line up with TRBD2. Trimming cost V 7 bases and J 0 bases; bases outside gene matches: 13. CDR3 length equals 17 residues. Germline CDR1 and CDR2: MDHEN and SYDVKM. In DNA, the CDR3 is TGTGCCAGCACCCACCGGGGAGGGACTCCAAGCACAGATACGCAGTATTTT. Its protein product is CASTHRGGTPSTDTQYF.

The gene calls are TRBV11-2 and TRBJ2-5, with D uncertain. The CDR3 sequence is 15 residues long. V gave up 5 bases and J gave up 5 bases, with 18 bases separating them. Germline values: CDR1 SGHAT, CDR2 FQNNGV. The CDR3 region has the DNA TGTGCCAGCAGCGTTGTTCTCGGGTCATGGGAGACCCAGTACTTC. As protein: CASSVVLGSWETQYF.

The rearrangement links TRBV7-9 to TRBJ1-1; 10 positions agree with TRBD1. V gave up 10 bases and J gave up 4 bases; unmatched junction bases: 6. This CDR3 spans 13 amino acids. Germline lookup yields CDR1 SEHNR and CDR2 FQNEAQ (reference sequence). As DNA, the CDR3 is TGTGCCACCCGGACAGGGGGAAGCACTGAAGCTTTCTTT. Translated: CATRTGGSTEAFF.

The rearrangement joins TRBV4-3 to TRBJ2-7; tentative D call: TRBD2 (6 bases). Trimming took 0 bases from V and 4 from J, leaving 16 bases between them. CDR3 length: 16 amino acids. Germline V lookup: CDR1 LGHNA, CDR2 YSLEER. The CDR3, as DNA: TGCGCCAGCAGCCAAGATTGGAACGGGAGATGGTACGAGCAGTACTTC. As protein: CASSQDWNGRWYEQYF.

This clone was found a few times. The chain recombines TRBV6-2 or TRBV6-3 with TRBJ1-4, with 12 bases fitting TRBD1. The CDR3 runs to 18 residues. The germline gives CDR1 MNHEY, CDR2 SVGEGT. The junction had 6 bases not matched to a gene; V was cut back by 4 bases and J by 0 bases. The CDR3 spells CASSSRDRGLTTNEKLFF. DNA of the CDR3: TGTGCCAGCAGTTCACGGGACAGGGGGCTGACAACTAATGAAAAACTGTTTTTT.

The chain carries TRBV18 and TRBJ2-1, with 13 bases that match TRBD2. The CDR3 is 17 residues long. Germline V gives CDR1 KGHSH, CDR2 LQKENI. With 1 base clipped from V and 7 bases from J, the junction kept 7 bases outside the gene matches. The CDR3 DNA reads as TGTGCCAGCTCACCACGGAGACTAGCGGGAGGTGGGAATGAGCAGTTCTTC. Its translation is CASSPRRLAGGGNEQFF.

The CDR3 nucleotides are TGTGCCAGCAGCGTAGGGACTAGCGGGAAACGCACCGGGGAGCTGTTTTTT. Translation gives CASSVGTSGKRTGELFF. J is TRBJ2-2 and V is TRBV9; 12 bases fit TRBD2. Trimming at V came to 0 bases and at J to 4 bases, leaving 4 bases not matched to a gene. Per the germline V gene, CDR1 is SGDLS and CDR2 is YYNGEE. This CDR3 is 17 amino acids long.

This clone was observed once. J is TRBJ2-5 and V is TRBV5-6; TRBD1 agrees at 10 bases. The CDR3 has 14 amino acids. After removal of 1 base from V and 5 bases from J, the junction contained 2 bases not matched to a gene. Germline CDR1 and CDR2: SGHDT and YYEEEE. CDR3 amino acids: CASSLWDRGETQYF. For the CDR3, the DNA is TGTGCCAGCAGCTTGTGGGACAGGGGTGAGACCCAGTACTTC.

CDR3 residues: CASSLGQGNEKLFF. Here the CDR3 DNA reads TGTGCCAGCAGCTTGGGTCAGGGGAATGAAAAACTGTTTTTT. V gene TRBV5-4 combines with J gene TRBJ1-4; maybe TRBD1 (6 bases). The ends were cut back, 0 bases at V and 5 bases at J, with 8 bases in the middle. The germline gives CDR1 SGHNT, CDR2 YYREEE (reference sequence). There are 14 residues in the CDR3.

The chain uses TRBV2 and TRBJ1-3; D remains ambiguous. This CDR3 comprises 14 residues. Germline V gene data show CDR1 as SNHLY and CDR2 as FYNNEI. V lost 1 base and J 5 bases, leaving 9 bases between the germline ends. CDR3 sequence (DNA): TGTGCCAGCAGTGAAGTGAGGGTTAGAAACACCATATATTTT. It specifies CASSEVRVRNTIYF. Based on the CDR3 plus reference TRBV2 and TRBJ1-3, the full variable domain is EPEVTQTPSHQVTQMGQEVILRCVPISNHLYFYWYRQILGQKVEFLVSFYNNEISEKSEIFDDQFSVERPDGSNFTLKIRSTKLEDSAMYFCASSEVRVRNTIYFGEGSWLTVV.

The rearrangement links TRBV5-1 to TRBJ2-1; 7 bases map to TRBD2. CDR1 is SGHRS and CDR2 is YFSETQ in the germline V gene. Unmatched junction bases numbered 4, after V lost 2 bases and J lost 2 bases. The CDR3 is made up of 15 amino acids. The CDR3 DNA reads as TGCGCCAGCAGCTTTGCGGGAGTGGCCTACAATGAGCAGTTCTTC. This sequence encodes CASSFAGVAYNEQFF.

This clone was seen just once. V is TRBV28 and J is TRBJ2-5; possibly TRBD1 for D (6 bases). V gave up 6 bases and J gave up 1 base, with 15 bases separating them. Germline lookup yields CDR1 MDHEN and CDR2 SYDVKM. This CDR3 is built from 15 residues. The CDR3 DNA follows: TGTGCCAGCAGCAAAACACAGGGACGCCAAGAGACCCAGTACTTC. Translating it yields CASSKTQGRQETQYF.